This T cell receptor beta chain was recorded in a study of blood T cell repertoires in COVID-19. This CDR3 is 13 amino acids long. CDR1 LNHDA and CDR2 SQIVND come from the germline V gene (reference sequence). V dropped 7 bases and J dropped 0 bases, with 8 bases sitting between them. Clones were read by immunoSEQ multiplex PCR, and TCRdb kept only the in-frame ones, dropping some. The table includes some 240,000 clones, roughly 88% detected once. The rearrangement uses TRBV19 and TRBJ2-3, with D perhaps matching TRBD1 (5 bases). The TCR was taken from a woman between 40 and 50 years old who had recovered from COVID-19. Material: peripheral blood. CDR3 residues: CASKQESTDTQYF. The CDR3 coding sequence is TGTGCCAGTAAACAGGAAAGCACAGATACGCAGTATTTT.